Listed here is a single TCR beta chain. This CDR3 is built from 16 residues. The trim removed 2 bases at V and 8 bases at J, leaving 9 bases unmatched. The V gene's germline CDR1 is MDHEN and CDR2 SYDVKM. Original handling: Amplification from reference gene primers served as the basis for estimated nucleated cell counts. Only in-frame clones appear in the TCRdb table, and some are missing; sequencing was by immunoSEQ multiplex PCR. V and J calls and clone size are those listed in that table; D and trimming were worked out from the DNA. This table has about 140,000 clones, roughly 88% appearing once. The sample is drawn from a study of blood T cell repertoires in COVID-19. Study-wide context: Italy, Spain and the United States were the sources of the convalescent and acute COVID-19 samples. The cDNA or gDNA used as material had been derived from T cells, B-cell-depleted T cells, or PBMCs.

The sequence derives from a man between 60 and 75 years old with active or convalescent COVID-19. The sample taken for sequencing was peripheral blood. The chain has TRBV28 and TRBJ1-2; 12 bases are a match to TRBD1. The chain's CDR3 is CASSLRGDRGQYGYTF. Here the CDR3 DNA reads TGTGCCAGCAGTTTAAGAGGGGACAGGGGGCAATACGGCTACACCTTC.